These 18 T cell receptor beta chains came from one sample sequenced in a study of blood T cell repertoires in COVID-19. The repertoire was sequenced with immunoSEQ multiplex PCR; TCRdb's copy has only in-frame clones and lacks some. The repertoire consists of approximately 190,000 clones, with roughly 84% occurring once and the leading ten covering approximately 5.6%. Sequencing was performed on peripheral blood. Receptors were obtained from a woman aged 40-49 years who had recovered from COVID-19.

V usage is TRBV7-9 and J usage is TRBJ2-7, with TRBD2 identical over 13 bases. V lost 6 bases and J lost 5; bases outside the gene matches: 10. Germline CDR1 reads SEHNR; CDR2 reads FQNEAQ (reference sequence). The CDR3 consists of 16 residues. The CDR3 sequence: CASSWGKLAGGDEQYF. As DNA, the CDR3 is TGTGCCAGCAGTTGGGGGAAACTAGCGGGAGGGGACGAGCAGTACTTC.

V and J are TRBV6-4 and TRBJ2-1, with D possibly being TRBD1 (6 bases). The V end lost 3 bases, the J end lost 5 bases, and 11 bases lay between the germline ends. This CDR3 is 14 amino acids long. In germline, CDR1 is MRHNA, CDR2 SNTAGT. The CDR3 DNA reads as TGTGCCAGCAGTGATTGGGGGCTTAACAATGAGCAGTTCTTC. It codes for CASSDWGLNNEQFF.

The CDR3 sequence is CASSPGTGGGQPQHF. As DNA, the CDR3 is TGTGCCAGCTCACCGGGGACAGGGGGCGGTCAGCCCCAGCATTTT. J is TRBJ1-5 and V is TRBV18, with 12 bases fitting TRBD1. Germline V gives CDR1 KGHSH, CDR2 LQKENI. This CDR3 region has 15 residues. The ends lost 3 bases at V and 6 bases at J; junction bases unmatched: 3.

The genes are TRBV5-1 and TRBJ1-1, with 10 bases fitting TRBD1. The CDR3 has 16 amino acids. In germline, CDR1 is SGHRS, CDR2 YFSETQ. Germline trimming cut 4 bases from V and 0 bases from J; bases unmatched to any gene: 6. CDR3 in amino acids: CASSGAGTGVNTEAFF. Written as DNA, the CDR3 is TGCGCCAGCAGCGGGGCCGGGACAGGGGTGAACACTGAAGCTTTCTTT.

The chain carries TRBV6-1 and TRBJ2-7, with TRBD2 matching over 11 bases. This CDR3 comprises 16 residues. Germline V gene data show CDR1 as MNHNS and CDR2 as SASEGT. V shed 4 bases, J shed 3 bases, and the junction held 8 bases outside the gene matches. This CDR3 is CASSATRTSGFYEQYF. The CDR3, as DNA: TGTGCCAGCAGTGCGACTCGGACTAGCGGGTTCTACGAGCAGTACTTC.

V gene TRBV19 combines with J gene TRBJ2-7; 8 nucleotides align to TRBD1. V was clipped by 5 bases and J by 4 bases; unmatched bases: 4. This CDR3 is 13 amino acids long. Germline assignment: CDR1 LNHDA and CDR2 SQIVND (reference sequence). The chain's CDR3 is CASSPGQAYEQYF. CDR3 bases: TGTGCCAGTAGTCCGGGACAGGCATACGAGCAGTACTTC.

The chain has TRBV14 and TRBJ1-6, with D maybe TRBD1 (5 bases). Germline V gives CDR1 SGHDN, CDR2 FVKESK. The CDR3 has 16 residues. V was pared by 0 bases and J by 4 bases, with 10 bases between. The CDR3 coding sequence is TGTGCCAGCAGCCAAGATAGGGGTGTGTATAATTCACCCCTCCACTTT. Its translation: CASSQDRGVYNSPLHF.

The sample holds a few counts of this clone. The chain employs TRBV19 and TRBJ1-2; D is unclear. Trimming cost V 5 bases and J 7 bases, with 23 bases left between them. CDR1 is LNHDA, CDR2 SQIVND, per germline (reference sequence). The CDR3 consists of 16 residues. CDR3 sequence (DNA): TGTGCCAGTAGTGGACGTCCCGGGATGCCCTCCCTTGGCTACACCTTC. This encodes CASSGRPGMPSLGYTF.

The chain joins TRBV3-1 (or the pseudogene TRBV3-2) to TRBJ2-2; 8 bases are shared with TRBD2. The CDR3 spans 16 residues. V was pared by 8 bases and J by 5 bases, with 13 bases of the junction left unmatched. Germline V gene sequence: CDR1 LGHDT, CDR2 YNNKEL (reference sequence). The CDR3 nucleotides are TGTGCCAGCCGGTCCTCAGCGGGAGTACGGACCGGGGAGCTGTTTTTT. As protein: CASRSSAGVRTGELFF.

V is TRBV4-2 and J is TRBJ2-1, with TRBD2 matching over 11 bases. The ends lost 5 bases at V and 5 bases at J; junction bases unmatched: 5. This CDR3 region has 15 residues. Per germline, CDR1 LGHNA and CDR2 YNFKEQ. CDR3 nucleotide sequence: TGTGCCAGCAGCTTCGGACTAGCGGGTAACAATGAGCAGTTCTTC. This gives the protein CASSFGLAGNNEQFF.

This chain connects TRBV18 to TRBJ1-1, with 7 bases lining up with TRBD1. V trimming: 3 bases; J trimming: 3 bases; junction bases outside the gene matches: 4. The CDR3 has 14 amino acids. Germline assignment: CDR1 KGHSH and CDR2 LQKENI. The CDR3 DNA follows: TGTGCCAGCTCACCGGGGGACAGTTACACTGAAGCTTTCTTT. It codes for CASSPGDSYTEAFF.

This chain joins TRBV9 and TRBJ2-1; 7 bases agree with TRBD2. The CDR3 covers 15 residues. Per the germline V gene, CDR1 is SGDLS and CDR2 is YYNGEE. V gave up 0 bases and J gave up 7 bases; unmatched junction bases: 7. The CDR3, as DNA: TGTGCCAGCAGCGTAGAGGCGCGGGAGTCGAATGAGCAGTTCTTC. Its translation: CASSVEARESNEQFF.

The chain employs TRBV6-5 and TRBJ2-1; TRBD2 might be the D (5 bases). This CDR3 has 13 amino acids. Germline loops: CDR1 MNHEY, CDR2 SVGAGI. V gave up 7 bases and J gave up 6 bases, with 13 bases separating them. The CDR3 DNA is TGTGCCAGCACGAGCCTAGCAGTCAATGAGCAGTTCTTC. Amino acids: CASTSLAVNEQFF.

The rearrangement joins TRBV6-2 or TRBV6-3 to TRBJ2-7, with 9 bases that match TRBD2. This CDR3 comprises 16 residues. Germline V gene lookup returns CDR1 MNHEY and CDR2 SVGEGT. V shed 6 bases, J shed 6 bases, and the junction held 15 bases outside the gene matches. The CDR3 DNA follows: TGTGCCAGCAGCCAAGGTTCCGGGACTAGCCCACCCGAGCAGTACTTC. This translates into CASSQGSGTSPPEQYF.

The rearrangement joins TRBV18 to TRBJ2-7, with 10 bases that match TRBD2. Germline V gives CDR1 KGHSH, CDR2 LQKENI. The junction had 11 bases not matched to a gene; V was cut back by 6 bases and J by 6 bases. CDR3 length: 15 amino acids. CDR3 nucleotide sequence: TGTGCCAGCTCCCCCGACGGAAGCGGGAGGGTCGAGCAGTACTTC. It is translated as CASSPDGSGRVEQYF. The whole variable domain, remainder taken from reference TRBV18 and TRBJ2-7, is NAGVMQNPRHLVRRRGQEARLRCSPMKGHSHVYWYRQLPEEGLKFMVYLQKENIIDESGMPKERFSAEFPKEGPSILRIQQVVRGDSAAYFCASSPDGSGRVEQYFGPGTRLTVT.

This clone was detected a few times. V gene TRBV29-1 combines with J gene TRBJ1-5; no definite D call. V dropped 5 bases and J dropped 5 bases, with 13 bases sitting between them. CDR3 size: 13 residues. Germline CDR1 is SQVTM and CDR2 is ANQGSEA. The CDR3 DNA reads as TGCAGCGTTCGAGAGGGTACGGATCAGCCCCAGCATTTT. Amino acids: CSVREGTDQPQHF.

The chain combines TRBV30 with TRBJ1-5; D not certain. Between the trimmed V and J ends, which lost 1 base and 3 bases, there was a span of 10 bases. This CDR3 region has 14 residues. Germline V gene lookup returns CDR1 GTSNPN and CDR2 SVGIG (reference sequence). The CDR3 sequence: CAWSGAGNNQPQHF. The CDR3 nucleotides read TGTGCCTGGAGTGGGGCAGGCAACAATCAGCCCCAGCATTTT.

The CDR3 protein is CATRRKGRSGEQYF. The CDR3, as DNA: TGTGCCACCCGAAGGAAAGGGAGGTCGGGCGAGCAGTACTTC. The V and J genes are TRBV27 and TRBJ2-7, with D perhaps matching TRBD2 (6 bases). V dropped 10 bases and J dropped 6 bases, with 22 bases sitting between them. CDR1 is MNHEY, CDR2 SMNVEV, per germline (reference sequence). This CDR3 spans 14 amino acids.